The source of this T cell receptor (beta chain) is a study of cytomegalovirus exposure and HLA in healthy donors. Whole-study context: From 190 million or so T cells, an earlier analysis saw 90 million to 130 million unique TCR beta sequences. Study-level results: Cytomegalovirus association was listed for 150 to 200 TCR beta chains. A likely sequencing artifact accounted for one observed cluster of highly shared sequence variants.

The CDR3 has 13 amino acids. Per the germline V gene, CDR1 is ENHRY and CDR2 is SYGVKD. Trimming removed 10 bases at V and 2 bases at J, with 12 bases between. Primers: 60 Vbeta forward and 13 Jbeta reverse. Assay: immunoSEQ multiplex PCR; the TCRdb copy retains only in-frame clones and omits some. The repertoire holds some 110,000 clones, with around 15% as singletons. In this sample, this clone turned up a few times. As yet, its antigen is unknown. The rearrangement uses TRBV10-3 and TRBJ1-3; unclear D gene. What was sequenced was PBMCs. The receptor comes from a female donor in good health and CMV-seronegative. CDR3: CATAAATGNTIYF. The DNA for the CDR3 is TGTGCCACGGCAGCGGCAACTGGAAACACCATATATTTT.